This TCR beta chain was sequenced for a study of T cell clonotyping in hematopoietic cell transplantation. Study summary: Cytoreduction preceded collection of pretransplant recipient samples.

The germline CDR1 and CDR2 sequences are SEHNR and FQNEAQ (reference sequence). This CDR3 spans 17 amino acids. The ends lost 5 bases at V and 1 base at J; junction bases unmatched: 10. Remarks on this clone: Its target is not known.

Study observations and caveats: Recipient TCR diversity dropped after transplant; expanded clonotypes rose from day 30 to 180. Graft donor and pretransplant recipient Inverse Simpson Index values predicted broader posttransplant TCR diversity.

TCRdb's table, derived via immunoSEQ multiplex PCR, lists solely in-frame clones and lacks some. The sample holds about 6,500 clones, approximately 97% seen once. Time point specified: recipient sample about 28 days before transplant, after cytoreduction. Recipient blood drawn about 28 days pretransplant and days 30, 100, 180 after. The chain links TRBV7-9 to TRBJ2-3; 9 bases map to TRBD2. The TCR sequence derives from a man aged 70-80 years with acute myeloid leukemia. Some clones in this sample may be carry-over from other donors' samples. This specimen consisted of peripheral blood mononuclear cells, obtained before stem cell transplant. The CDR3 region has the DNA TGTGCCAGCAGCCCCTGGACTAGCGATTATGGCACAGATACGCAGTATTTT. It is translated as CASSPWTSDYGTDTQYF.